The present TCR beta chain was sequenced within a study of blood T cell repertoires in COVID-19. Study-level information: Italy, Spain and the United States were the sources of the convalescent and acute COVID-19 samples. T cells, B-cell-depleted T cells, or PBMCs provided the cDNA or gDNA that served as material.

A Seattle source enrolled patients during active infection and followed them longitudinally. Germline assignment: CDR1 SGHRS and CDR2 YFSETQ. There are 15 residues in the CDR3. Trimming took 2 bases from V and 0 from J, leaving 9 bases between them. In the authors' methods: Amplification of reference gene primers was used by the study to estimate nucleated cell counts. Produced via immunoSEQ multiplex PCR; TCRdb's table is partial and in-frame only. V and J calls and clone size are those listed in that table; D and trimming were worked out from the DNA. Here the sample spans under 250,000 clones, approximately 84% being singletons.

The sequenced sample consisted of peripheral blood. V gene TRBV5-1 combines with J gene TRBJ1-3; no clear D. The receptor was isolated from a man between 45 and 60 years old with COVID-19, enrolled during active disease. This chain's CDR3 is CASSLQTNSGNTIYF. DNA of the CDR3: TGCGCCAGCAGCTTACAGACGAACTCTGGAAACACCATATATTTT.